This T cell receptor (beta chain) was observed in a study of shared clonotypes between healthy human individuals. Sequenced by immunoSEQ multiplex PCR; TCRdb stores in-frame clones only, minus some. The table includes 470,000 or so clones, about 72% detected once. Sequencing input: PBMCs. This clonotype originated in a woman between 40 and 50 years old in good health. Some clones in this sample may be carry-over from other donors' samples.

In nucleotides, the CDR3 is TGTGCCGTGGGACTAGATATTTCAGAGACCCAGTACTTC. Translating it yields CAVGLDISETQYF. The chain links TRBV10-3 to TRBJ2-5; TRBD2 matches at 8 bases. The CDR3 runs to 13 residues. V gave up 11 bases and J gave up 4 bases; unmatched junction bases: 9. CDR1 ENHRY and CDR2 SYGVKD come from the germline V gene.